These T cell receptor beta chains were read from a single sample in a study of blood T cell repertoires in COVID-19. The data were produced by immunoSEQ multiplex PCR, yet TCRdb's version contains in-frame clones alone and is incomplete. The sample lists 150,000 or so clones, about 89% occurring once. The sample was peripheral blood. The receptors were gathered from a woman in her 70s with COVID-19, enrolled during active disease. Both conserved end residues are part of each CDR3. The order of the fields is V gene, J gene, CDR3 protein.

v_call: TRBV11-2; j_call: TRBJ1-3; cdr3_aa: CASSFGGGHGNTIYF
v_call: TRBV28; j_call: TRBJ1-6; cdr3_aa: CASRKGIQRGGSPLHF
v_call: TRBV30; j_call: TRBJ1-4; cdr3_aa: CAWSPRTGGNEKLFF
v_call: TRBV30; j_call: TRBJ1-1; cdr3_aa: CAWMRQGLTEAFF
v_call: TRBV30; j_call: TRBJ1-6; cdr3_aa: CAWTRTANNSPLHF
v_call: TRBV7-2; j_call: TRBJ1-1; cdr3_aa: CASSSTQANLEAFF
v_call: TRBV4-1; j_call: TRBJ2-5; cdr3_aa: CASSREGLGGAQETQYF
v_call: TRBV28; j_call: TRBJ1-5; cdr3_aa: CASSWGTVSNQPQHF
v_call: TRBV9; j_call: TRBJ1-2; cdr3_aa: CASSVGGGEIYGYTF
v_call: TRBV7-2; j_call: TRBJ2-5; cdr3_aa: CASSASRTAVQTQYF
v_call: TRBV19; j_call: TRBJ1-6; cdr3_aa: CASSIEDRGKPLHF
v_call: TRBV5-1; j_call: TRBJ1-4; cdr3_aa: CASSPSGGAEEKLFF
v_call: TRBV9; j_call: TRBJ2-5; cdr3_aa: CASSTRTGFGETQYF
v_call: TRBV2; j_call: TRBJ2-7; cdr3_aa: CASGSSYEQYF